These 27 T cell receptor beta chains share one sample of origin, sequenced in a study of blood T cell repertoires in COVID-19. The table came from immunoSEQ multiplex PCR; TCRdb's copy has only in-frame clones and leaves some out. Among some 150,000 clones listed, approximately 80% were seen once. The sample consisted of peripheral blood. The receptor set was obtained from a woman of 80 years or more with acute or convalescent COVID-19.

The CDR3 spells CASSLDRRESYTF. DNA of the CDR3: TGTGCCAGCAGCTTGGACAGGAGGGAAAGCTACACCTTC. V and J are TRBV5-8 and TRBJ1-2, with D tentatively TRBD1 (5 bases). Germline V lookup: CDR1 SGHTS, CDR2 YDEGEE. The CDR3 is 13 amino acids. Trimming left V 0 bases short and J 9 bases short, with 12 bases between.

The chain is built from TRBV4-1 and TRBJ1-5; the D is unclear. Between the trimmed V and J ends, which lost 2 bases and 5 bases, there was a span of 7 bases. The length of the CDR3 is 13 residues. CDR1 and CDR2 (germline): MGHRA, YSYEKL. The DNA of the CDR3 is TGCGCCAGCAGCCAACAACGGGATCAGCCCCAGCATTTT. It yields the protein CASSQQRDQPQHF.

The chain recombines TRBV15 with TRBJ1-2, with D maybe TRBD1 (5 bases). The ends were cut back, 0 bases at V and 6 bases at J, with 17 bases in the middle. The germline V gene encodes CDR1 LNHNV and CDR2 YYDKDF (reference sequence). The CDR3 has 16 amino acids. For the CDR3, the DNA is TGTGCCACCAGCAGAGATACAGTTCTAGGGGAGGATGGCTACACCTTC. Protein: CATSRDTVLGEDGYTF.

The chain links TRBV6-5 to TRBJ1-1; D ambiguous. The CDR3 totals 12 residues. Germline values: CDR1 MNHEY, CDR2 SVGAGI. V lost 6 bases and J 8 bases, leaving 13 bases between the germline ends. In DNA form, the CDR3 reads TGTGCCAGCAGCCCCCCGCGGGGAGAAGCTTTCTTT. It translates to CASSPPRGEAFF.

The chain joins TRBV27 to TRBJ1-6; 7 bases are a match to TRBD1. This CDR3 has 16 amino acids. Germline V CDR1 and CDR2: MNHEY, SMNVEV (reference sequence). The V gene end was trimmed by 6 bases and the J gene end by 8 bases; junction bases not matched to a gene: 13. This CDR3 is CASSIPAAGGYSPLHF. The CDR3 DNA sequence: TGTGCCAGCAGCATTCCCGCCGCAGGGGGTTATTCACCCCTCCACTTT.

This chain connects TRBV7-2 to TRBJ1-1; 7 nucleotides agree with TRBD1. The CDR3 runs 14 residues. Germline V gene data show CDR1 as SGHTA and CDR2 as FQGNSA. V lost 4 bases to trimming and J lost 4 bases; unmatched junction nucleotides: 6. The CDR3 region is CASSSRGQSTEAFF. In DNA, the CDR3 is TGTGCCAGCAGCTCGCGGGGACAGTCCACTGAAGCTTTCTTT.

This chain joins TRBV5-1 and TRBJ1-3, with D unclear. Germline V gives CDR1 SGHRS, CDR2 YFSETQ. Trimming cost V 4 bases and J 0 bases, with 17 bases left between them. CDR3 length: 17 residues. CDR3 DNA: TGCGCCAGCAGCCTCGGTTTGCAGGTAGTCTCTGGAAACACCATATATTTT. It specifies CASSLGLQVVSGNTIYF.

This chain joins TRBV6-6 and TRBJ1-3; D is unresolved. The germline gives CDR1 MNHNY, CDR2 SVGAGI (reference sequence). The germline V and J ends were trimmed by 2 bases and 0 bases, with 8 bases remaining between them. The CDR3 loop spans 15 amino acids. The CDR3 here is CASSYGGDSGNTIYF. CDR3 in DNA: TGTGCCAGCAGTTACGGCGGGGACTCTGGAAACACCATATATTTT.

The chain couples TRBV9 to TRBJ1-5; D gene ambiguous. The V end was cut by 4 bases, the J end by 0 bases, with 11 bases between. The CDR3 totals 15 residues. Germline assignment: CDR1 SGDLS and CDR2 YYNGEE. CDR3 nucleotides: TGTGCCAGCAGCCCCTCCGGGGTTAGCAATCAGCCCCAGCATTTT. Protein: CASSPSGVSNQPQHF.

The J gene is TRBJ2-1, the V gene TRBV7-2, with D tentatively TRBD2 (6 bases). The germline CDR1 and CDR2 sequences are SGHTA and FQGNSA. V shed 5 bases and J shed 3 bases, with 14 bases lying between them. The CDR3 runs to 15 residues. CDR3 in amino acids: CASSVARTNYNEQFF. The CDR3 region has the DNA TGTGCCAGCAGCGTCGCCAGGACTAACTACAATGAGCAGTTCTTC.

CDR3 protein: CASRVDWLNTEAFF. The DNA for the CDR3 is TGTGCCAGCAGGGTAGATTGGTTGAACACTGAAGCTTTCTTT. The chain employs TRBV6-4 and TRBJ1-1; D gene unclear. CDR3 size: 14 residues. Trimming took off 6 bases at V and 0 bases at J, with 11 bases between the two ends. In germline, CDR1 is MRHNA, CDR2 SNTAGT.

The CDR3 nucleotides are TGCAGCGGGGTACGGGATGAAAAACTGTTTTTT. This translates into CSGVRDEKLFF. This chain links TRBV29-1 with TRBJ1-4; D is unclear. Germline assignment: CDR1 SQVTM and CDR2 ANQGSEA. V gave up 7 bases and J gave up 6 bases, with 9 bases separating them. There are 11 residues in the CDR3.

The sample holds many counts of this clone. This sample includes further DNA sequences coding for the same CDR3. This chain links TRBV10-3 with TRBJ1-1, with 8 bases fitting TRBD1. J lost 5 bases, V lost 8 bases, and 4 bases had no gene match. Germline lookup yields CDR1 ENHRY and CDR2 SYGVKD. The CDR3 is made up of 12 amino acids. CDR3 protein: CAIGQGLTEAFF. The CDR3 nucleotides are TGTGCCATCGGACAGGGTTTGACTGAAGCTTTCTTT.

The V call is TRBV13, the J call TRBJ2-7, with a weak D call TRBD2 (5 bases). Deletions cut 8 bases from V and 3 bases from J, with 11 bases between. The CDR3 runs 12 residues. The germline V gene has CDR1 PRHDT and CDR2 FYEKMQ (reference sequence). The CDR3 nucleotides are TGTGCCAGCTCGGGGTTGGACTACGAGCAGTACTTC. It codes for CASSGLDYEQYF. The whole variable domain, remainder taken from reference TRBV13 and TRBJ2-7, is AAGVIQSPRHLIKEKRETATLKCYPIPRHDTVYWYQQGPGQDPQFLISFYEKMQSDKGSIPDRFSAQQFSDYHSELNMSSLELGDSALYFCASSGLDYEQYFGPGTRLTVT.

As concerns this clone: It is likely a read error, because the conserved phenylalanine at the end of the CDR3 is missing. No DNA is shown, since the ends of the CDR3 on it are uncertain; the CDR3 is the one TCRdb lists. The rearrangement links TRBV7-4 to TRBJ1-6. The CDR3 has 11 residues if both end residues are counted. Per the germline V gene, CDR1 is SGHVT and CDR2 is SQSDAQ. CDR3: CASSDRTGGRI.

The chain uses TRBV5-1 and TRBJ2-3, with unresolved D. Germline values: CDR1 SGHRS, CDR2 YFSETQ. The ends were cut back, 0 bases at V and 0 bases at J, with 8 bases in the middle. This CDR3 region has 15 residues. The CDR3 is CASSLGPGSTDTQYF. DNA for the CDR3: TGCGCCAGCAGCTTGGGCCCGGGTAGCACAGATACGCAGTATTTT.

The CDR3 sequence: CASSPVTGDTEAFF. In DNA, the CDR3 is TGTGCCAGCAGCCCGGTGACAGGGGACACTGAAGCTTTCTTT. The gene calls are TRBV3-1 (or the pseudogene TRBV3-2) and TRBJ1-1; TRBD1 matches at 8 bases. This CDR3 spans 14 amino acids. Germline values: CDR1 LGHDT, CDR2 YNNKEL (reference sequence). Trimming at V came to 4 bases and at J to 3 bases, leaving 4 bases not matched to a gene.

The rearrangement links TRBV30 to TRBJ1-6; no clear D gene. Trimming removed 5 bases from V and 6 bases from J, with 14 bases in between. Looked up from germline, CDR1 is GTSNPN and CDR2 is SVGIG (reference sequence). This CDR3 has 14 amino acids. The CDR3 nucleotides read TGTGCCTGGGGAGTAGAGCCTTCTAATTCACCCCTCCACTTT. Its translation: CAWGVEPSNSPLHF.

The table lists this clone with a count of one. The V gene is TRBV9, the J gene TRBJ1-6; TRBD1 matches 10 bases. V lost 4 bases and J lost 9; bases outside the gene matches: 7. This CDR3 has 15 amino acids. Germline CDR1 and CDR2: SGDLS and YYNGEE. For the CDR3, the DNA is TGTGCCAGCAGCCCTCCGGGACAGGGGATTTCACCCCTCCACTTT. Protein: CASSPPGQGISPLHF.

V is TRBV21-1 and J is TRBJ2-1; the table assigns TRBD1, which was not confirmed against the DNA. TRBV21-1 is designated a pseudogene. The CDR3 contains 14 residues. The CDR3 DNA reads as TGTGCCAGCAGCCCCCGTGGCAGATACAATGAGCAGTTCTTC. Translating gives CASSPRGRYNEQFF.

The rearrangement links TRBV19 to TRBJ1-1; D is perhaps TRBD1 (5 bases). The V and J ends lost 1 base and 1 base respectively, with 7 bases between them. From germline, CDR1 is LNHDA and CDR2 SQIVND (reference sequence). This CDR3 region has 14 residues. The CDR3 spells CASSIGQKNTEAFF. The CDR3 region has the DNA TGTGCCAGTAGTATAGGACAGAAGAACACTGAAGCTTTCTTT.

The chain couples TRBV29-1 to TRBJ1-4, with D possibly matching TRBD1 (6 bases). The CDR3 extends over 13 amino acids. Germline CDR1 is SQVTM and CDR2 is ANQGSEA. Trimming stripped 4 bases from V and 7 bases from J, with 13 bases between. CDR3 amino acids: CSVAKEGGEKLFF. As DNA, the CDR3 is TGCAGCGTTGCGAAAGAAGGGGGTGAAAAACTGTTTTTT.

The rearrangement joins TRBV28 to TRBJ1-2, with 9 bases lining up with TRBD1. The CDR3 extends over 15 amino acids. The junction had 7 bases not matched to a gene; V was cut back by 2 bases and J by 6 bases. Per the germline V gene, CDR1 is MDHEN and CDR2 is SYDVKM. The CDR3 is CASSLRYRGLNGYTF. CDR3 bases: TGTGCCAGCAGTTTACGATACAGGGGGCTGAATGGCTACACCTTC.

The CDR3 here is CASSLTGQGTEAFF. In DNA form, the CDR3 reads TGTGCCAGCAGCTTAACTGGTCAGGGGACTGAAGCTTTCTTT. V and J are TRBV7-3 and TRBJ1-1, with a possible D match to TRBD1 (6 bases). The V gene lost 0 bases and the J gene lost 5 bases, with 10 bases spanning the gap. The CDR3 has 14 amino acids. The germline V gene encodes CDR1 SGHTA and CDR2 FQGTGA.

The chain carries TRBV19 and TRBJ1-3, with 7 bases matching TRBD1. Germline V gene data show CDR1 as LNHDA and CDR2 as SQIVND (reference sequence). CDR3 size: 13 residues. V gave up 9 bases and J gave up 3 bases; unmatched junction bases: 5. The CDR3 reads CASRGTDGNTIYF. The DNA of the CDR3 is TGTGCCAGCAGGGGGACAGATGGAAACACCATATATTTT. The full variable domain, its missing parts supplied by reference TRBV19 and TRBJ1-3, is DGGITQSPKYLFRKEGQNVTLSCEQNLNHDAMYWYRQDPGQGLRLIYYSQIVNDFQKGDIAEGYSVSREKKESFPLTVTSAQKNPTAFYLCASRGTDGNTIYFGEGSWLTVV.

The V and J genes are TRBV6-5 and TRBJ2-1, with a weak D call TRBD1 (6 bases). The V end was cut by 6 bases, the J end by 7 bases, with 10 bases between. CDR1 and CDR2 (germline): MNHEY, SVGAGI. The CDR3 contains 12 residues. CDR3 in amino acids: CASRSRGNEQFF. CDR3 sequence (DNA): TGTGCCAGCAGGAGCAGGGGAAATGAGCAGTTCTTC.

The gene calls are TRBV3-1 (or the pseudogene TRBV3-2) and TRBJ1-4, with D perhaps matching TRBD1 (5 bases). Germline-derived CDR1 and CDR2 are LGHDT and YNNKEL (reference sequence). The V end was cut by 1 base, the J end by 8 bases, with 17 bases between. The CDR3 contains 16 residues. The CDR3 spells CASSQGRAGVREKLFF. CDR3 in DNA: TGTGCCAGCAGCCAAGGCAGGGCCGGAGTTAGGGAAAAACTGTTTTTT.